This T cell receptor beta chain appears in the sequencing data of a study of cytotoxic CD8 clonotypes in ibrutinib-treated CLL. About the research overall: After a median of about 70 months, about 14 patients stayed remitted and some twelve progressed; responses had been partial in around 25 and complete in 2. Response samples were drawn at a median of around 12 months of treatment, range 6 to 36. Average yields of 255,043 productive templates and around 100,000 productive rearrangements characterized the samples.

Study-wide results and caveats: Contraction or stability on treatment characterized the public clonotypes, which were uncommon.

Comments on this clone: Its specificity is not known.

Trimming shortened V by 0 bases and J by 4 bases, and 15 bases separated the two germline ends. Germline V gene data show CDR1 as MNHEY and CDR2 as SVGAGI. The length of the CDR3 is 16 residues. This table comes from immunoSEQ multiplex PCR, and its TCRdb copy is limited to in-frame clones, with some not included. The sample has some 150,000 clones, about 80% seen once. Sequences were derived from PBMCs, sampled after 12 months of ibrutinib treatment. The sequence was obtained from a human donor with chronic lymphocytic leukemia. V gene TRBV6-5 combines with J gene TRBJ1-2, with D possibly matching TRBD1 (5 bases). The CDR3 is CASSYSQGTGGYGYTF. CDR3 coding DNA: TGTGCCAGCAGTTACTCGCAGGGTACGGGGGGCTATGGCTACACCTTC.